This T cell receptor (beta chain) was identified during a study of T-cell reconstitution after alpha-beta-depleted transplantation in children. For TCRbeta, the library was prepared with unique molecular identifiers. Each CDR3 protein is one row after TCRdb ran MiXCR on the PCR reads. The data show some 600,000 distinct CDR3 sequences, approximately 15% seen once. CDR3 size: 16 residues. CDR1 and CDR2 from the germline V gene are SGHRS and YFSETQ. J gave up 4 bases and V 0 bases, and 6 bases lay outside the gene matches. This TCR was recovered from a human donor who donated a stem cell graft to a child with acute myeloid leukemia. This chain connects TRBV5-1 to TRBJ2-2; 7 bases are a match to TRBD2. The source material was PBMCs from the stem cell graft donor, sampled from the stem cell graft. The CDR3 DNA reads TGCGCCAGCAGCTTGGAAGGGACTACTGTCACCGGGGAGCTGTTTTTT. Amino acids: CASSLEGTTVTGELFF. Together with reference TRBV5-1 and TRBJ2-2, the CDR3 gives the full variable domain: KAGVTQTPRYLIKTRGQQVTLSCSPISGHRSVSWYQQTPGQGLQFLFEYFSETQRNKGNFPGRFSGRQFSNSRSEMNVSTLELGDSALYLCASSLEGTTVTGELFFGEGSRLTVL.